This T cell receptor (beta chain) was sequenced in a study of T-cell memory formation after mild COVID-19. TCRdb reanalysed the 5' RACE reads using MiXCR and keeps one entry per CDR3 protein. The table lists fewer than 200,000 distinct CDR3 sequences, 10% to 15% of them singletons. This clonotype was seen a handful of times. Its target is unknown. Study-wide results and caveats: Memory from before infection featured some responding clones, which suggests cross-reactive memory joined. Clones that contracted clustered mainly in CM and EM if CD4+ and in EMRA if CD8+. Researchers could not confirm that second-wave clones peaking on day 37 targeted SARS-CoV-2.

The sequence came from a man aged 18-30 years who had mild COVID-19 (a few samples of this study predate the infection). Cell type and time point are not known. What was sequenced was PBMCs or a T cell subset sorted from them (not recorded which).

The CDR3 reads CASSATLGLAGETYQETQYF. The CDR3 DNA sequence: TGTGCCAGCAGTGCCACTTTGGGACTAGCGGGGGAGACGTACCAAGAGACCCAGTACTTC. The chain couples TRBV25-1 to TRBJ2-5; TRBD2 matches 14 bases. V trimming: 4 bases; J trimming: 0 bases; junction bases outside the gene matches: 13. The germline V gene has CDR1 MGHDK and CDR2 SYGVNS. CDR3 length: 20 residues.